A single sample gave rise to the 11 T cell receptor beta chains below, sequenced in a study of cytomegalovirus exposure and HLA in healthy donors. This table comes from immunoSEQ multiplex PCR, and its TCRdb copy is limited to in-frame clones, with some not included. The sample has 95,000 to 150,000 clones, roughly 95% seen once. The sequencing input was PBMCs. These receptors were taken from a man in his late teens or twenties in good health and CMV-seronegative.

V is TRBV6-1 and J is TRBJ2-2; a weak D match, TRBD1 (5 bases). V lost 7 bases, J lost 4 bases, and 13 bases lay in between. The germline gives CDR1 MNHNS, CDR2 SASEGT. This CDR3 is 14 amino acids long. The CDR3: CASITRVATGELFF. As DNA, the CDR3 is TGTGCCAGCATAACCAGGGTAGCCACCGGGGAGCTGTTTTTT.

This rearrangement joins TRBV30 to TRBJ2-3; tentative D call: TRBD2 (6 bases). Trimming pared 0 bases from V and 3 bases from J, leaving 13 bases between. CDR1 is GTSNPN and CDR2 is SVGIG in the germline V gene (reference sequence). This CDR3 is 15 amino acids long. CDR3 protein: CAWSVVASGTDTQYF. The CDR3 nucleotides read TGTGCCTGGAGTGTAGTGGCCAGCGGGACAGATACGCAGTATTTT.

The chain joins TRBV15 to TRBJ1-1; 7 bases line up with TRBD1. CDR3 size: 16 residues. Germline-derived CDR1 and CDR2 are LNHNV and YYDKDF (reference sequence). Trimming at V came to 1 base and at J to 5 bases, leaving 10 bases not matched to a gene. CDR3: CATSRAPIKGATEAFF. The DNA of the CDR3 is TGTGCCACCAGCAGAGCGCCTATTAAGGGGGCGACTGAAGCTTTCTTT. The complete variable domain, with remaining parts taken from reference TRBV15 and TRBJ1-1, reads DAMVIQNPRYQVTQFGKPVTLSCSQTLNHNVMYWYQQKSSQAPKLLFHYYDKDFNNEADTPDNFQSRRPNTSFCFLDIRSPGLGDTAMYLCATSRAPIKGATEAFFGQGTRLTVV.

V and J are TRBV5-4 and TRBJ2-7, with TRBD2 matching over 7 bases. The V gene end was trimmed by 0 bases and the J gene end by 7 bases; junction bases not matched to a gene: 10. CDR3 length: 15 residues. CDR1 is SGHNT and CDR2 is YYREEE in the germline V gene (reference sequence). The CDR3 reads CASSLDPSGRREQYF. The CDR3 DNA reads TGTGCCAGCAGCTTGGACCCTAGCGGCCGTAGGGAGCAGTACTTC.

The chain joins TRBV18 to TRBJ2-2, with 7 bases fitting TRBD1. The V and J ends lost 6 bases and 0 bases, in that order; junction bases with no gene match: 4. Germline V CDR1 and CDR2: KGHSH, LQKENI. The CDR3 length is 15 residues. The CDR3 region is CASSPDRTNTGELFF. The CDR3 nucleotides read TGTGCCAGCTCCCCGGACAGGACGAACACCGGGGAGCTGTTTTTT. The full variable domain, its missing parts supplied by reference TRBV18 and TRBJ2-2, is NAGVMQNPRHLVRRRGQEARLRCSPMKGHSHVYWYRQLPEEGLKFMVYLQKENIIDESGMPKERFSAEFPKEGPSILRIQQVVRGDSAAYFCASSPDRTNTGELFFGEGSRLTVL.

The rearrangement links TRBV19 to TRBJ2-3; no firm D call. Trimming left V 3 bases short and J 3 bases short, with 13 bases between. CDR1 and CDR2 (germline): LNHDA, SQIVND (reference sequence). The CDR3 totals 15 residues. The CDR3 nucleotides read TGTGCCAGTAGTATGTCCGCGGTGGAAACAGATACGCAGTATTTT. Amino acids: CASSMSAVETDTQYF.

V and J are TRBV6-1 and TRBJ1-1; 7 nucleotides match TRBD1. The CDR3 contains 14 residues. Germline CDR1 and CDR2: MNHNS and SASEGT. V dropped 5 bases and J dropped 8; count of bases not matched to a gene: 11. CDR3: CASSSRGDVGEAFF. DNA for the CDR3: TGTGCCAGCAGTTCCAGGGGGGACGTTGGAGAAGCTTTCTTT.

The chain combines TRBV7-9 with TRBJ2-1; D remains unclear. CDR3 length equals 12 residues. CDR1 and CDR2 from the germline V gene are SEHNR and FQNEAQ (reference sequence). V dropped 5 bases and J dropped 3 bases, with 5 bases sitting between them. CDR3 in amino acids: CASSRDYNEQFF. The CDR3, as DNA: TGTGCCAGCAGCCGCGACTACAATGAGCAGTTCTTC. Based on the CDR3 plus reference TRBV7-9 and TRBJ2-1, the full variable domain is DTGVSQNPRHKITKRGQNVTFRCDPISEHNRLYWYRQTLGQGPEFLTYFQNEAQLEKSRLLSDRFSAERPKGSFSTLEIQRTEQGDSAMYLCASSRDYNEQFFGPGTRLTVL.

The chain links TRBV7-3 to TRBJ2-3; 15 bases are shared with TRBD2. Looked up from germline, CDR1 is SGHTA and CDR2 is FQGTGA. J was trimmed by 0 bases and V by 4 bases; bases with no gene match: 2. The CDR3 totals 17 residues. CDR3: CASSSGLAGGSTDTQYF. CDR3 DNA sequence: TGTGCCAGCAGCTCGGGACTAGCGGGAGGTAGCACAGATACGCAGTATTTT.

The rearrangement joins TRBV5-1 to TRBJ2-3, with D possibly being TRBD2 (6 bases). Trimming took 5 bases from V and 0 from J, leaving 10 bases between them. Germline V gene lookup returns CDR1 SGHRS and CDR2 YFSETQ. The CDR3 has 14 amino acids. In DNA, the CDR3 is TGCGCCAGCAGTCAGCGGGTTAGCACAGATACGCAGTATTTT. Amino acids: CASSQRVSTDTQYF.

The chain links TRBV19 to TRBJ1-1, with a possible D match to TRBD1 (5 bases). With 3 bases removed from V and 6 bases from J, the gap between germline ends came to 11 bases. Germline V lookup: CDR1 LNHDA, CDR2 SQIVND (reference sequence). This CDR3 has 13 amino acids. The CDR3 DNA is TGTGCCAGTAGTATTAGCGGCAGGGCTGAAGCTTTCTTT. Protein: CASSISGRAEAFF.